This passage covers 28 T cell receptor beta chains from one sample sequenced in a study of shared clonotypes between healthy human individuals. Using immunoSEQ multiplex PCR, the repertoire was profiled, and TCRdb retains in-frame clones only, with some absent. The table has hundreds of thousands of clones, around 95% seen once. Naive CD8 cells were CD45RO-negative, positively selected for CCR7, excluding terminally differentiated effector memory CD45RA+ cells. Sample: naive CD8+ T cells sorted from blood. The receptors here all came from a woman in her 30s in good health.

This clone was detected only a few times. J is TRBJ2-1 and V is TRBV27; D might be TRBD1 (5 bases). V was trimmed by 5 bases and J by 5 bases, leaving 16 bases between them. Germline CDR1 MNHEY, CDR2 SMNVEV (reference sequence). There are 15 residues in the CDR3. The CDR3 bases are TGTGCCAGCAGTCTCTTAGCTTTGACAGACAATGAGCAGTTCTTC. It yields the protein CASSLLALTDNEQFF.

The CDR3 protein is CAISELSSGRYQETQYF. CDR3 bases: TGTGCCATCAGTGAGTTGTCTAGCGGGAGGTACCAAGAGACCCAGTACTTC. The gene calls are TRBV10-3 and TRBJ2-5; TRBD2 aligns across 11 bases. This CDR3 is 17 amino acids long. CDR1 and CDR2 (germline): ENHRY, SYGVKD. V lost 1 base and J lost 0; bases outside the gene matches: 4.

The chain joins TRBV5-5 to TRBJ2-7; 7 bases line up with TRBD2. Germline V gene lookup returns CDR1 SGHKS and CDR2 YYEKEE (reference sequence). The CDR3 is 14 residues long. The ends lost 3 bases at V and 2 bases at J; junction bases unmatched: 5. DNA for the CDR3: TGTGCCAGCAGCTCGGCGGGAGTTCCCTACGAGCAGTACTTC. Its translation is CASSSAGVPYEQYF.

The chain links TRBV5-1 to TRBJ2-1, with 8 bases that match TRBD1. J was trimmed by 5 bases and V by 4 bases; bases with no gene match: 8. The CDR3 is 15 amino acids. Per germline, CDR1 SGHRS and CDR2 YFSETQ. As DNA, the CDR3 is TGCGCCAGCAGCCCGACAGGGGTGGAGAACAATGAGCAGTTCTTC. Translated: CASSPTGVENNEQFF.

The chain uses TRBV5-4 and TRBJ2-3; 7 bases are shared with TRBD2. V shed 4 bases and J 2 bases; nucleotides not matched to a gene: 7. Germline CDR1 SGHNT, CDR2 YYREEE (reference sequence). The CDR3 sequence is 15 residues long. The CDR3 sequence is CASSGSGVYTDTQYF. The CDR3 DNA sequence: TGTGCCAGCAGCGGAAGCGGGGTTTACACAGATACGCAGTATTTT.

CDR3 amino acids: CASSLGSSGRANEQFF. CDR3 bases: TGTGCCAGCAGCTTAGGTTCGAGCGGGAGGGCGAATGAGCAGTTCTTC. The chain couples TRBV7-6 to TRBJ2-1; 10 nucleotides match TRBD2. CDR3 length: 16 residues. Germline V CDR1 and CDR2: SGHVS, FNYEAQ. V lost 1 base, J lost 7 bases, and 7 bases stayed unmatched.

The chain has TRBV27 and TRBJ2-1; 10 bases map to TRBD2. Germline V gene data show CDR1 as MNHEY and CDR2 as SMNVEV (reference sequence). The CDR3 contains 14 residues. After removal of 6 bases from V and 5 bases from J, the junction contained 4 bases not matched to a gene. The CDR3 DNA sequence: TGTGCCAGCAGAGGACTAGCGGATAACAATGAGCAGTTCTTC. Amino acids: CASRGLADNNEQFF.

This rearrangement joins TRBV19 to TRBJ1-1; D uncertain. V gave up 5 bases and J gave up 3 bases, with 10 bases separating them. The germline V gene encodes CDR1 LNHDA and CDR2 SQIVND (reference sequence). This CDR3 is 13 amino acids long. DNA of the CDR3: TGTGCCAGTAGTCCGGAGACCTACACTGAAGCTTTCTTT. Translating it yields CASSPETYTEAFF.

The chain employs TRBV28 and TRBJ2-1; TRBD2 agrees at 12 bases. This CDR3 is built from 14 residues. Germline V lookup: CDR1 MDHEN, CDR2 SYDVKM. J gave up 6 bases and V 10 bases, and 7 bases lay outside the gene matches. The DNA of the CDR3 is TGTGCCATTAAACTAGCGGGAGGAATCAATGAGCAGTTCTTC. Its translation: CAIKLAGGINEQFF.

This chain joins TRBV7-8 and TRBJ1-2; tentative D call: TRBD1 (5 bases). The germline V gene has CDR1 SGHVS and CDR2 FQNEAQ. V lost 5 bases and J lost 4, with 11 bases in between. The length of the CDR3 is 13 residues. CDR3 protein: CASSTDSSYGYTF. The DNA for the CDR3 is TGTGCCAGCAGCACCGACAGTTCCTATGGCTACACCTTC.

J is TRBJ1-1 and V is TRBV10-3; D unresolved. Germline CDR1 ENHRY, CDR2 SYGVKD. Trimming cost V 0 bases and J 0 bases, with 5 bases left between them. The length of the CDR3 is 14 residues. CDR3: CAISESALNTEAFF. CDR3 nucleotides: TGTGCCATCAGTGAGTCGGCTCTGAACACTGAAGCTTTCTTT.

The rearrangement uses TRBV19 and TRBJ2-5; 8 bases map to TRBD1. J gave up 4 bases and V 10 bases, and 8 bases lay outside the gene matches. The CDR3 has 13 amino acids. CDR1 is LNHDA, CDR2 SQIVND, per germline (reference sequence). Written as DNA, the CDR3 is TGTGCCACCTCGACAGGGGTAGGAGAGACCCAGTACTTC. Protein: CATSTGVGETQYF.

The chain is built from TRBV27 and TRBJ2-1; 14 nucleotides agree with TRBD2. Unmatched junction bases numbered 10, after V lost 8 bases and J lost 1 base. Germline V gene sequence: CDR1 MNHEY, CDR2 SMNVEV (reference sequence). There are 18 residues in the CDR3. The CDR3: CASGPGLAGVLSYNEQFF. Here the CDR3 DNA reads TGTGCCAGCGGACCGGGACTAGCGGGAGTTCTTTCCTACAATGAGCAGTTCTTC.

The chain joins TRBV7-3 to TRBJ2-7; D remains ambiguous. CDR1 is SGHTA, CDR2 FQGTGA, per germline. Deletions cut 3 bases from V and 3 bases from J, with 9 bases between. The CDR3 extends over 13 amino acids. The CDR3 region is CASSLDGDYEQYF. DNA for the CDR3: TGTGCCAGCAGCTTGGACGGAGACTACGAGCAGTACTTC.

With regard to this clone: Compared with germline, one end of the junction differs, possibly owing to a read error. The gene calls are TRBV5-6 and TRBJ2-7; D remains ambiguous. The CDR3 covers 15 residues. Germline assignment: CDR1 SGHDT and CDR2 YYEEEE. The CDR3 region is CASSLATRASHEQYF. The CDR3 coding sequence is TGTGCCAGCAGCTTGGCGACGCGCGCCTCCCACGAGCAGTACTTC.

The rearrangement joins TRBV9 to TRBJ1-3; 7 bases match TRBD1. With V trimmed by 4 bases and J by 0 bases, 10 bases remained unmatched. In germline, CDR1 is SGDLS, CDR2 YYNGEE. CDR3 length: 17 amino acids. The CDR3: CASSQRLGQHSGNTIYF. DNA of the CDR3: TGTGCCAGCAGCCAGAGACTGGGACAGCACTCTGGAAACACCATATATTTT.

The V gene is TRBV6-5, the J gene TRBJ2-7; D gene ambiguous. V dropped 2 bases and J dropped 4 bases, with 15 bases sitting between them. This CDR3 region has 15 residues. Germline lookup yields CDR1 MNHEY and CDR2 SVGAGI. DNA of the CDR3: TGTGCCAGCAGTTACGGGTCTGGCCCCTGGTACGAGCAGTACTTC. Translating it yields CASSYGSGPWYEQYF.

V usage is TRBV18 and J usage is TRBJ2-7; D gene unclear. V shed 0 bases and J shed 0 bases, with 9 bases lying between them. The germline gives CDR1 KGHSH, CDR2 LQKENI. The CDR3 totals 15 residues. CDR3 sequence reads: CASSPPVTDSYEQYF. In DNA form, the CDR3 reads TGTGCCAGCTCACCACCGGTCACGGACTCCTACGAGCAGTACTTC.

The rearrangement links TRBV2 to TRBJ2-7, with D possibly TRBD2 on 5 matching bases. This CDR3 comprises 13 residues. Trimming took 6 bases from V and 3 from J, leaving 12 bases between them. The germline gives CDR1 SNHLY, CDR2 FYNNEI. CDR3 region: CASSPPSNYEQYF. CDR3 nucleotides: TGTGCCAGCAGCCCTCCTAGCAACTACGAGCAGTACTTC. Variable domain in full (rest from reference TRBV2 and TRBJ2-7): EPEVTQTPSHQVTQMGQEVILRCVPISNHLYFYWYRQILGQKVEFLVSFYNNEISEKSEIFDDQFSVERPDGSNFTLKIRSTKLEDSAMYFCASSPPSNYEQYFGPGTRLTVT.

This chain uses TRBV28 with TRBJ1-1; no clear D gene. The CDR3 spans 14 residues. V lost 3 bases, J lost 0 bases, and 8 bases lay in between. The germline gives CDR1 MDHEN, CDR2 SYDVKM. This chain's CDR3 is CASSLEGMNTEAFF. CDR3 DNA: TGTGCCAGCAGTTTGGAGGGCATGAACACTGAAGCTTTCTTT.

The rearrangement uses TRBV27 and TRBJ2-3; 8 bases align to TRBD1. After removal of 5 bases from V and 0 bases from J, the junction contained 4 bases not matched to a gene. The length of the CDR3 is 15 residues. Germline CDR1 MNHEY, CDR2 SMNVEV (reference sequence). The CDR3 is CASSNRQGSTDTQYF. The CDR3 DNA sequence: TGTGCCAGCAGTAATAGACAGGGGAGCACAGATACGCAGTATTTT.

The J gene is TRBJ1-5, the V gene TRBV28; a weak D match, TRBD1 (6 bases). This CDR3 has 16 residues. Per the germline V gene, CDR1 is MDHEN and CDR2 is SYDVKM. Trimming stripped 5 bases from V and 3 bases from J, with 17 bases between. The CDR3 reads CASSTPDSWDNQPQHF. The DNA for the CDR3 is TGTGCCAGCAGTACTCCGGACAGTTGGGACAATCAGCCCCAGCATTTT. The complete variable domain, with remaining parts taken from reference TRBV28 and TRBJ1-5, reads DVKVTQSSRYLVKRTGEKVFLECVQDMDHENMFWYRQDPGLGLRLIYFSYDVKMKEKGDIPEGYSVSREKKERFSLILESASTNQTSMYLCASSTPDSWDNQPQHFGDGTRLSIL.

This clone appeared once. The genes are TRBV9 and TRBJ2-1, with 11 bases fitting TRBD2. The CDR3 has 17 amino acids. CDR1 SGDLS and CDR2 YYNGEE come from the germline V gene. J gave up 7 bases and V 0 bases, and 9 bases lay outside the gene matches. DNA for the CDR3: TGTGCCAGCAGCGTAGAGATAGCGGGAGGGCCCCCTAATGAGCAGTTCTTC. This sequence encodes CASSVEIAGGPPNEQFF.

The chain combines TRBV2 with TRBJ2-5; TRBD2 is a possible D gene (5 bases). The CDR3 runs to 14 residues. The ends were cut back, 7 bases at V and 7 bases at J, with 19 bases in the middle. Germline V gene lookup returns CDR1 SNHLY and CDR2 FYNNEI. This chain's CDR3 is CASKGTSLVWTQYF. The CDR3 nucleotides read TGTGCCAGCAAAGGAACTAGTTTAGTGTGGACCCAGTACTTC.

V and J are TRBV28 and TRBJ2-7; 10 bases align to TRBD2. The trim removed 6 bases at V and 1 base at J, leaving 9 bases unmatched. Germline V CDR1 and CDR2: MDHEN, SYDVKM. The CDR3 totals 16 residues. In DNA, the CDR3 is TGTGCCAGCAGCGACCCAGCGGGAGGGATATCCTACGAGCAGTACTTC. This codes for CASSDPAGGISYEQYF.

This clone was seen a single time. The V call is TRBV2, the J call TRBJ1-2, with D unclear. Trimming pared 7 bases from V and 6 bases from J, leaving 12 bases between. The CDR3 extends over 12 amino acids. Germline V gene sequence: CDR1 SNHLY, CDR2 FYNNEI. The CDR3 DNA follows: TGTGCCAGCAATATGTACGAGGATGGCTACACCTTC. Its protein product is CASNMYEDGYTF. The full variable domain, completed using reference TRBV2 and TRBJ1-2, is EPEVTQTPSHQVTQMGQEVILRCVPISNHLYFYWYRQILGQKVEFLVSFYNNEISEKSEIFDDQFSVERPDGSNFTLKIRSTKLEDSAMYFCASNMYEDGYTFGSGTRLTVV.

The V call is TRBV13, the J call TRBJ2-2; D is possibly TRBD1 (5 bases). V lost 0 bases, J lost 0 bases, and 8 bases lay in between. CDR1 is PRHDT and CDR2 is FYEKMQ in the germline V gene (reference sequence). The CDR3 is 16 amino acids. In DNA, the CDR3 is TGTGCCAGCAGCTTAGGAACAGGCGCGAACACCGGGGAGCTGTTTTTT. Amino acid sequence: CASSLGTGANTGELFF. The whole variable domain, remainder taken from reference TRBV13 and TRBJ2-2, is AAGVIQSPRHLIKEKRETATLKCYPIPRHDTVYWYQQGPGQDPQFLISFYEKMQSDKGSIPDRFSAQQFSDYHSELNMSSLELGDSALYFCASSLGTGANTGELFFGEGSRLTVL.

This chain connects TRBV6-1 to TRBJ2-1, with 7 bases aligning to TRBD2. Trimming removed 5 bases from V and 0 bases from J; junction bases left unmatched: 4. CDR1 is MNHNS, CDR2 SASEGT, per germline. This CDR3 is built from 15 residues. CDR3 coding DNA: TGTGCCAGCAGTTCAGCGGGGAACTCCTACAATGAGCAGTTCTTC. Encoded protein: CASSSAGNSYNEQFF.